Listed below are T cell receptor beta chains from one sample, sequenced in a study of monozygotic twins with inflammatory bowel disease. After re-calling the 5' RACE reads, TCRdb lists one entry per CDR3 protein, DNA absent. Its table lists hundreds of thousands of distinct CDR3 sequences. Source material: blood. The receptors derive from a human donor with ulcerative colitis or Crohn's disease, or a healthy co-twin of an affected twin (not recorded which). Each CDR3 is given with its conserved first and last residue.

V	length	J	CDR3
TRBV7-9	15	TRBJ1-1	CASSPRGGQNTEAFF
TRBV10-3	15	TRBJ1-2	CAITGTGRFAYGYTF
TRBV6-1	14	TRBJ1-1	CASSKLPGNTEAFF
TRBV6-1	15	TRBJ2-2	CASRSPGHGTGELFF
TRBV5-4	15	TRBJ2-7	CASSLRASGKGEQYF
TRBV7-9	14	TRBJ1-5	CASSYKDSNQPQHF
TRBV25-1	13	TRBJ2-2	CASRQLTNGELFF
TRBV5-1	14	TRBJ1-3	CASSPTSVGNTIYF
TRBV28	14	TRBJ2-3	CASSGNLQQDTQYF
TRBV30	12	TRBJ2-7	CAWRGGSYEQYF
TRBV4-3	15	TRBJ1-1	CASSRYTGQGAVAFF
TRBV30	13	TRBJ2-7	CAWSVGFSYEQYF
TRBV14	15	TRBJ2-7	CASSQGFLPTYEQYF
TRBV5-1	16	TRBJ2-3	CASSLDGQGVSDTQYF
TRBV7-2	13	TRBJ2-5	CASIPGQTETQYF
TRBV27	13	TRBJ2-4	CASSLRGSDIQYF
TRBV20-1	12	TRBJ2-7	CSASVAPDEQYF
TRBV4-2	16	TRBJ2-5	CASSQSRTGLGETQYF
TRBV19	15	TRBJ2-7	CASTLAGPLFYEQYF
TRBV3-1	16	TRBJ2-1	CASSPRGTGSYNEQFF
TRBV7-9	17	TRBJ1-1	CASSSSFTGAWNTEAFF
TRBV15	15	TRBJ1-2	CATSAGGEAFYGYTF
TRBV6-1	18	TRBJ1-6	CASSSLSGTSSYNSPLHF
TRBV10-3	12	TRBJ2-7	CAISGTTYEQYF
TRBV24-1	13	TRBJ1-2	CATSDLTFHGYTF